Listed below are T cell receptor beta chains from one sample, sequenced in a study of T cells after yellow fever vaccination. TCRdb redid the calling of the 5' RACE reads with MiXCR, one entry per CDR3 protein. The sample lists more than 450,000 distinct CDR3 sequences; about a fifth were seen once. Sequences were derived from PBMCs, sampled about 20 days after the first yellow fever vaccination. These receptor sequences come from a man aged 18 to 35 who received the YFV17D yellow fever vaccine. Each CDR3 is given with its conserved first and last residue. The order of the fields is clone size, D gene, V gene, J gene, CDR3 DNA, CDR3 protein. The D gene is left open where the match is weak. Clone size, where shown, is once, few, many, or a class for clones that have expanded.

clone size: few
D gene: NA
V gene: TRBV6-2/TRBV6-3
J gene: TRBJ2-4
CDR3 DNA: TGTGCCAGCAGTTACGCCGACGTGCCTGGGGAAAACATTCAGTACTTC
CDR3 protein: CASSYADVPGENIQYF

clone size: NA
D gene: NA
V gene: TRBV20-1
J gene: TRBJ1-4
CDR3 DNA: TGCAGTGCTGCCCCGAGGGACCATGCAACTAATGAAAAACTGTTTTTT
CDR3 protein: CSAAPRDHATNEKLFF

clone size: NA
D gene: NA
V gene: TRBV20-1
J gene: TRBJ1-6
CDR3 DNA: TGCAGTGCTAGACCAGAGAGCTCCTATAATTCACCCCTCCACTTT
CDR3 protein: CSARPESSYNSPLHF

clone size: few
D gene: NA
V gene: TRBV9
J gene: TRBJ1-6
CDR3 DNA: TGTGCCAGCAGCGTTGGCAATACACTTCCCCCCAATTCACCCCTCCACTTT
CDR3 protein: CASSVGNTLPPNSPLHF

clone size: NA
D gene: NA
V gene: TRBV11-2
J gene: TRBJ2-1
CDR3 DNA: TGTGCCAGCAGTCGAGGGCCTTTGATGGGAAATGAGCAGTTCTTC
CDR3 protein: CASSRGPLMGNEQFF

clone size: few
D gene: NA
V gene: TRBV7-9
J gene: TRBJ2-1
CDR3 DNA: TGTGCCAGCAGCTCCTACGAGCAGTTCTTC
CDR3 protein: CASSSYEQFF

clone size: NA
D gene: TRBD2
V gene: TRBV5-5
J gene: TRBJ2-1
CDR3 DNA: TGTGCCAGCAGCTTTTTCGGGGGGGCCTCCAATGAGCAGTTCTTC
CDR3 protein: CASSFFGGASNEQFF

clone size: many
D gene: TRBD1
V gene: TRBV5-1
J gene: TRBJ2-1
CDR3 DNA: TGCGCCAGCAGCTTGGCCGGGGGACAGGGGATTAATGAGCAGTTCTTC
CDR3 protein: CASSLAGGQGINEQFF

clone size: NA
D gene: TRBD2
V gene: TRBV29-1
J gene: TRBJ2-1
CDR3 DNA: TGCAGCGTTGAGACTAGCCACTCCTACAATGAGCAGTTCTTC
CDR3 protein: CSVETSHSYNEQFF

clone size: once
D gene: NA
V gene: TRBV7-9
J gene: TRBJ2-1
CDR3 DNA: TGTGCCAGCAGCTTTTGGGCAGTTCGAAATGAGCAGTTCTTC
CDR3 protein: CASSFWAVRNEQFF

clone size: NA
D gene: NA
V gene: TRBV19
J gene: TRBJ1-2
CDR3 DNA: TGTGCCAGTCGGATAGGGGCTGGTGGCTACACCTTC
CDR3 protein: CASRIGAGGYTF

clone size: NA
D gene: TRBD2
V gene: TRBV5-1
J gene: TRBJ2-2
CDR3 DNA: TGCGCCAGCAGACCTAGCGGGGGAAACACCGGGGAGCTGTTTTTT
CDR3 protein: CASRPSGGNTGELFF

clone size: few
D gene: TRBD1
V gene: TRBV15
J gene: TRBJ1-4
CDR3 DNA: TGTGCCACCAGCAGAGATCTCAGGGGGGGCGAAAAACTGTTTTTT
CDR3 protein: CATSRDLRGGEKLFF

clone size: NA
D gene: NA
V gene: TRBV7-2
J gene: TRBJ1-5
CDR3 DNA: TGTGCCAGCAGCTTAGCCGGTTCGGCAGGGGATCAGCCCCAGCATTTT
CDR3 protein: CASSLAGSAGDQPQHF

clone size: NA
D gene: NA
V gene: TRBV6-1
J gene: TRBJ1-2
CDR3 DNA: TGTGCCAGCAGTAAGACAATTACCTATGGCTACACCTTC
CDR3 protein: CASSKTITYGYTF

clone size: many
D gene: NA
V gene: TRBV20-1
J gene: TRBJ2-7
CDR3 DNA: TGCAGTGCTAGGGGGACTCGGTACTTC
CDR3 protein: CSARGTRYF

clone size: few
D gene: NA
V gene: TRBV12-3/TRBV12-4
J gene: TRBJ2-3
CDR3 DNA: TGTGCCAGCAGTCACGGGGGGCCAAGGGATACGCAGTATTTT
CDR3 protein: CASSHGGPRDTQYF

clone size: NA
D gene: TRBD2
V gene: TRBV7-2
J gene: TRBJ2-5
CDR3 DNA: TGTGCCAGCACCTCGGGACTAGCGGGGGGGCTTGAGACCCAGTACTTC
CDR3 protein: CASTSGLAGGLETQYF

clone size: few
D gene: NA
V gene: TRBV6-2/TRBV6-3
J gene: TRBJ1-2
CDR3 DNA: TGTGCCAGCAGTACGGGCGGTGGCTACACCTTC
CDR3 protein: CASSTGGGYTF

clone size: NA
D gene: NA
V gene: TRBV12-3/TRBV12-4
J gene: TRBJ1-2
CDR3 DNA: TGTGCCAGCAGGGGCGAAGGGGACTGGGGCTACACCTTC
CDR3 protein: CASRGEGDWGYTF

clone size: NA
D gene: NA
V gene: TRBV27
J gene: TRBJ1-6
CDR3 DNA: TGTGCCAGCAGTGCCAGCTCCTATAATTCACCCCTCCACTTT
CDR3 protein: CASSASSYNSPLHF

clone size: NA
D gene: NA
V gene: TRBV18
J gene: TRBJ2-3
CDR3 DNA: TGTGCCAGCTCTTGGACGCAGGGACCTCGGGATACGCAGTATTTT
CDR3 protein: CASSWTQGPRDTQYF

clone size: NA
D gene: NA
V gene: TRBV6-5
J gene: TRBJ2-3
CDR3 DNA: TGTGCCAGCAGTTACTCGATACTACTAGCTGCAGATACGCAGTATTTT
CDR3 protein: CASSYSILLAADTQYF

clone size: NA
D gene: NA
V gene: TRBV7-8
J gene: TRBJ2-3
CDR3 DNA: TGTGCCAGCAGATACAGTTCCCCCACAGATACGCAGTATTTT
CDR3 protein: CASRYSSPTDTQYF

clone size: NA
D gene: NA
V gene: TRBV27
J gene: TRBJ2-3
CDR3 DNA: TGTGCCAGCAGTCCCACCAAACCGGGGGATACGCAGTATTTT
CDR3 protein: CASSPTKPGDTQYF

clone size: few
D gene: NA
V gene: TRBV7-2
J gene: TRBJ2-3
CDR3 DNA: TGTGCCAGCAGGCAACTAAGCACAGATACGCAGTATTTT
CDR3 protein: CASRQLSTDTQYF

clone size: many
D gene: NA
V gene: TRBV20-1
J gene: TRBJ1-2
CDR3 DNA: TGCAGTGCGGCAGCGACCTCAAACTATGGCTACACCTTC
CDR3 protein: CSAAATSNYGYTF

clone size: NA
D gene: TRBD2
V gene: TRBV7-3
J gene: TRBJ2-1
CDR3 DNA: TGTGCCAGCAGCCCGGGACTAGCGGGGGTGGAGCAGTTCTTC
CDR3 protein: CASSPGLAGVEQFF

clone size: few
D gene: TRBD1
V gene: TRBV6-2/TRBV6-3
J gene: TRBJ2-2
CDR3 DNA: TGTGCCAGCAGGGGGGCTGGACAGGCGGTCACCGGGGAGCTGTTTTTT
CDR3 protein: CASRGAGQAVTGELFF

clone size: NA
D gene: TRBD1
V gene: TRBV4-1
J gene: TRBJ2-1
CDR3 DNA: TGCGCCAGCAGCCAAGCGGACAGGAACAATGAGCAGTTCTTC
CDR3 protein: CASSQADRNNEQFF

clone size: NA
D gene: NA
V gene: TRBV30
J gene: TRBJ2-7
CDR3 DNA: TGTGCCTGCTCTCTAAGGTACACCTACGAGCAGTACTTC
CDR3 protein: CACSLRYTYEQYF

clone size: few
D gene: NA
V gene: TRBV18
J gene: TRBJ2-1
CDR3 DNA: TGTGCCAGCTCCCCGGGTGGGAGGCGTGGCGAGCAGTTCTTC
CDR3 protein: CASSPGGRRGEQFF

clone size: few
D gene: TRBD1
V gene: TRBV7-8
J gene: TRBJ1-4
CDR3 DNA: TGTGCCAGCAGCTTAGCGATCGGACAGGACAATGAAAAACTGTTTTTT
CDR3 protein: CASSLAIGQDNEKLFF

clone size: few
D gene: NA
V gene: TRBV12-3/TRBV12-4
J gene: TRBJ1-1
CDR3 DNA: TGTGCCAGCAGTTTCGGGTCCGCCTCGCAAGCTTTCTTT
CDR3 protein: CASSFGSASQAFF

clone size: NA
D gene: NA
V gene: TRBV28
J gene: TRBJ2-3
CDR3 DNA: TGTGCCAGCAGTCCGGAAGGGAACGCAGATACGCAGTATTTT
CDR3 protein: CASSPEGNADTQYF

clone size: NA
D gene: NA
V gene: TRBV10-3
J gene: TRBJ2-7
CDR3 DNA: TGTGCCATCAGGGGGGTGGCGGCTACATACGAGCAGTACTTC
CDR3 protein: CAIRGVAATYEQYF

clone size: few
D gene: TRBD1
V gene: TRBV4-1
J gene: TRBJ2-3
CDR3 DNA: TGCGCCAGCAGCCAAGGCTCGGACAGGGCAGGTTTGAGCACAGATACGCAGTATTTT
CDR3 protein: CASSQGSDRAGLSTDTQYF

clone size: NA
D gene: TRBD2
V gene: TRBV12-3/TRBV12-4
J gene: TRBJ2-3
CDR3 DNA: TGTGCCAGCAGTTTAGGACTAGCGGGGGCCAGGTATACGCAGTATTTT
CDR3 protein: CASSLGLAGARYTQYF

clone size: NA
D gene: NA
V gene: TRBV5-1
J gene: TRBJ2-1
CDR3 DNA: TGCGCCAGCAGCTTGTACAACTACAATGAGCAGTTCTTC
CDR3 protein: CASSLYNYNEQFF

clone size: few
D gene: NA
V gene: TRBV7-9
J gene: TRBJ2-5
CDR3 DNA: TGTGCCAGCAGCTCAGACGGAGGGACCGGGACCCAGTACTTC
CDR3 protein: CASSSDGGTGTQYF

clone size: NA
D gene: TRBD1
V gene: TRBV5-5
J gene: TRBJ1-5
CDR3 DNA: TGTGCCAGCAGCGCACTGACAGGGGGCGCGAATCAGCCCCAGCATTTT
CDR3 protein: CASSALTGGANQPQHF